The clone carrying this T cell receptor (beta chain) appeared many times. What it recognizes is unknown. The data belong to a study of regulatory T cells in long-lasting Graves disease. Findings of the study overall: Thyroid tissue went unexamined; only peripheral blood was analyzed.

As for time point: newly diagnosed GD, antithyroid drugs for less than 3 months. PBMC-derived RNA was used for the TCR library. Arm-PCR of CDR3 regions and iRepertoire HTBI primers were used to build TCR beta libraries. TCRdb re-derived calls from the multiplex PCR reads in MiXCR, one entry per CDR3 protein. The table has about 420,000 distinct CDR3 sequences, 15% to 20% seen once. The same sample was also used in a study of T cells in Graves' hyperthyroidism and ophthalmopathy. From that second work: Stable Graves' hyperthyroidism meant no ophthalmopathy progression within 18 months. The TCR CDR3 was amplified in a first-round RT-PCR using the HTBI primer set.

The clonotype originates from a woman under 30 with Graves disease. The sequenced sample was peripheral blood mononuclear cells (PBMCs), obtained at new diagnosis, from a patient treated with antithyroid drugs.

CDR3 loop: CASIKYGLQETQYF. The CDR3 bases are TGTGCCAGCATTAAATACGGGCTGCAAGAGACCCAGTACTTC. The chain joins TRBV12-3 or TRBV12-4 to TRBJ2-5; no firm D call. The CDR3 is made up of 14 amino acids. Trimming removed 7 bases at V and 2 bases at J, with 14 bases between.